This TCR beta chain was captured by sequencing in a study of blood T cell repertoires in COVID-19 (dated by TCRdb to about 2020). Background on the whole study: Samples covering the acute and convalescent phases of COVID-19 were provided by collaborators in the United States, Italy and Spain. The material from the prospective study consisted of cDNA or gDNA derived from T cells, B-cell-depleted T cells, or PBMCs. The dataset comprised deeply sampled blood TCRbeta repertoires from subjects exposed to, actively infected with, or recovered from COVID-19. The repertoires were released in a freely available public database meant as a resource for research on the immune response to SARS-CoV-2. The samples were drawn from the first 160 participants of the ongoing ImmuneRACE study and from some 1,300 subjects provided by 6 global collaborators. Nearly every sample came with metadata listing a de-identified subject ID, COVID-19 status, age in years and sex. HLA class I and class II types, where available, came from metadata supplied by the sample provider rather than from assay-based typing.

What the study reported, not specific to this receptor: How much clinical and demographic metadata was included differed by source and by participant, and the metadata was provided uncurated.

Germline trimming: 4 bases from V, 6 bases from J; junction bases outside gene matches: 4. From cysteine to phenylalanine, the CDR3 is 14 amino acids long. Only CDR3 DNA remains: 42 bases, in frame from the first base. Looking up the germline V gene yields CDR1 KGHDR and CDR2 SFDVKD. Remarks on this clone: Its antigen has not been determined. One base away there is no much larger clone; base qualities are not given.

TCRbeta CDR3 regions were amplified from genomic DNA using the immunoSEQ Assay, a bias-controlled multiplex PCR. In the paper's pipeline: Nucleated cell counts per sample were estimated from amplification of reference gene primers within the assay. To quantify the absolute abundance of each unique TCRbeta CDR3 rearrangement, sequence reads were collapsed and filtered. For each sample, productive Simpson clonality was calculated as the square root of Simpson's diversity index over productive rearrangements. The table comes from immuneACCESS by way of TCRdb, which keeps in-frame sequences with V and J called. Part of the clones is missing from these tables; in studies checked, under half for an unresolved V gene and the rest for unknown reasons. V and J calls and clone size come straight from that table; D and trimming were deduced from the DNA. Here the sample has about 200,000 clones; around 84% occur a single time. 5% to 6.5% of the sample lies in the top ten.

Each collaborating institution followed its own protocols to collect whole blood in K2EDTA tubes. Collaborator samples were shipped for TCRbeta analysis as frozen whole blood, isolated PBMCs, or DNA extracted from either sample type. The sequenced material came from peripheral blood. The TCR comes from a man older than 75 with acute or convalescent COVID-19. The chain is assembled from TRBV24-1 and TRBJ2-1; 8 of the junction bases match TRBD1. The CDR3 region has the sequence CATSDEDRVNEQFF. The sequence in DNA is TGTGCCACCAGTGACGAGGACAGGGTCAATGAGCAGTTCTTC.